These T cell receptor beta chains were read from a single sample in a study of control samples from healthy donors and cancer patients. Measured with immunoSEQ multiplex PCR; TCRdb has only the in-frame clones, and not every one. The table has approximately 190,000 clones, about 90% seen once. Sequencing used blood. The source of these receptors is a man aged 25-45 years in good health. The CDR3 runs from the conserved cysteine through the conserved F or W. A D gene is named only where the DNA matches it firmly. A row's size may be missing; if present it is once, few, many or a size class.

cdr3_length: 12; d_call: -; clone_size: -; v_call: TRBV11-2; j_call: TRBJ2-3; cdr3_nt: TGTGCCAGCAGCCAACCCGGAGATACGCAGTATTTT; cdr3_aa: CASSQPGDTQYF
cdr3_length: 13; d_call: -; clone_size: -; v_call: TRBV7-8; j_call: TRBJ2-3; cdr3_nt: TGTGCCAGCAGCTTGCCGGGGCCTAAGGCGCAGTATTTT; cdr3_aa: CASSLPGPKAQYF
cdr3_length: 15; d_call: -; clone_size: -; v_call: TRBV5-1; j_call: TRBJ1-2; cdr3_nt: TGCGCCAGCAGCTTGGTTTGGGCAGAGTTGGATGGCTACACCTTC; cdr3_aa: CASSLVWAELDGYTF
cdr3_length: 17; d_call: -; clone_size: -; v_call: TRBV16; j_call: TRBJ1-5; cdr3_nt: TGTGCCAGCAGCCCCCCGGCAGGTCCTAGGAGCAATCAGCCCCAGCATTTT; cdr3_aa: CASSPPAGPRSNQPQHF
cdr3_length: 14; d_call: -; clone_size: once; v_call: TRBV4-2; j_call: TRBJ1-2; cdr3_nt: TGTGCCAGCAGCCAAGATTCGGGGGCCTATGGCTACACCTTC; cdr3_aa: CASSQDSGAYGYTF
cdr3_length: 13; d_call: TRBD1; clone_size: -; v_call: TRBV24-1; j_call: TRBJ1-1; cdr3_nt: TGTGCCACCATGGGACAGTACGACACTGAAGCTTTCTTT; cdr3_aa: CATMGQYDTEAFF
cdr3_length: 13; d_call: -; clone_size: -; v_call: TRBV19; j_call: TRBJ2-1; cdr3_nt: TGTGCCAGCGAGGGCGGTCCTGGGGATGAGCAGTTCTTC; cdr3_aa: CASEGGPGDEQFF
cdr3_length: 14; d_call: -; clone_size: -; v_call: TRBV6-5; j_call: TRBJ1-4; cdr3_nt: TGTGCCAGCATCGACAGAACCAGAAATGAAAAACTGTTTTTT; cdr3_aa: CASIDRTRNEKLFF
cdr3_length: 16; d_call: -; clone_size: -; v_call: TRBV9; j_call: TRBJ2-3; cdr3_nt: TGTGCCAGCAGCGTAGGAAGGGGGGGCCCGTCCGATACGCAGTATTTT; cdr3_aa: CASSVGRGGPSDTQYF
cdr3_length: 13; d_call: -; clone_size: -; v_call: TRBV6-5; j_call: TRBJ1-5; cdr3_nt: TGTGCCAGCAGAACAAGACCTAATCAGCCCCAGCATTTT; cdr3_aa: CASRTRPNQPQHF